The rows below give T cell receptor beta chains drawn from one sample of a study of T cells after yellow fever vaccination. From the 5' RACE reads, TCRdb called clonotypes with MiXCR, one entry per CDR3 protein. The sample comprises under 300,000 distinct CDR3 sequences, 5.5% to 8.5% of which are singletons, and 1% to 1.2% rests with the top ten. The sequenced sample was CD4+ T cells sorted from PBMCs, obtained on the day of the yellow fever booster vaccination. These receptor sequences come from a man aged 30-40 years who received the YFV17D yellow fever vaccine. Both conserved end residues are part of each CDR3. The D gene is left open where the match is weak. The size field is filled for only some rows; it gives once, few, many or a size class.

v_gene	j_gene	d_gene	abundance	CDR3aa	CDR3nt
TRBV5-1	TRBJ2-1	.	.	CASSYLATSRNEQFF	TGCGCCAGCAGCTATCTAGCGACTTCGAGGAATGAGCAGTTCTTC
TRBV7-2	TRBJ2-1	TRBD2	.	CASSFLAVGEQFF	TGTGCCAGCAGCTTCCTAGCGGTCGGTGAGCAGTTCTTC
TRBV12-3/TRBV12-4	TRBJ2-2	TRBD2	many	CASTPRRLAGVTGELFF	TGTGCCAGCACCCCCAGGAGACTAGCGGGAGTCACCGGGGAGCTGTTTTTT
TRBV6-5	TRBJ2-7	TRBD2	few	CASSYSPTSGRSGQYF	TGTGCCAGCAGTTACTCACCGACTAGCGGGAGATCTGGGCAGTACTTC
TRBV27	TRBJ1-1	.	few	CASSPYRMHTEAFF	TGTGCCAGCAGTCCGTACCGCATGCACACTGAAGCTTTCTTT
TRBV6-2/TRBV6-3	TRBJ2-3	TRBD1	.	CARTGTDTDTQYF	TGTGCCAGGACCGGGACAGACACAGATACGCAGTATTTT
TRBV9	TRBJ2-5	.	.	CASSVGLAGIRGETQYF	TGTGCCAGCAGCGTAGGGCTGGCAGGAATAAGAGGAGAGACCCAGTACTTC
TRBV7-2	TRBJ2-5	.	.	CASSSVRAETQYF	TGTGCCAGCAGTTCGGTTCGGGCGGAGACCCAGTACTTC
TRBV10-1	TRBJ2-4	.	few	CASSSDLAKNIQYF	TGCGCCAGCAGTTCGGATCTAGCCAAAAACATTCAGTACTTC
TRBV7-9	TRBJ2-7	.	.	CASSPPYSSSYEQYF	TGTGCCAGCAGCCCCCCTTACTCGAGCTCCTACGAGCAGTACTTC
TRBV24-1	TRBJ2-1	.	few	CATSDGTPAYNEQFF	TGTGCCACCAGTGATGGGACGCCGGCTTACAATGAGCAGTTCTTC
TRBV5-1	TRBJ1-1	TRBD1	many	CASSARTGDTEAFF	TGCGCCAGCAGCGCACGGACAGGGGACACTGAAGCTTTCTTT
TRBV25-1	TRBJ2-7	TRBD1	many	CASSGTGIHEQYF	TGTGCCAGCAGTGGGACAGGGATTCACGAGCAGTACTTC
TRBV12-3/TRBV12-4	TRBJ1-3	.	many	CASSIRAWGTIYF	TGTGCCAGCAGTATAAGGGCCTGGGGCACCATATATTTT
TRBV5-1	TRBJ2-5	.	few	CASSLWSTGETQYF	TGCGCCAGCAGCTTGTGGAGCACGGGGGAGACCCAGTACTTC
TRBV18	TRBJ1-5	.	few	CASSPWGDSQPQHF	TGTGCCAGCTCACCATGGGGGGATAGTCAGCCCCAGCATTTT
TRBV15	TRBJ1-6	.	few	CATSRGTPGTSPLHF	TGTGCCACCAGCAGAGGGACACCTGGAACTTCACCCCTCCACTTT
TRBV7-9	TRBJ2-1	.	few	CASSLGASRNEQFF	TGTGCCAGCAGCTTAGGTGCCTCTCGGAATGAGCAGTTCTTC
TRBV7-9	TRBJ2-5	.	few	CASSLWSQETQYF	TGTGCCAGCAGCCTCTGGAGCCAAGAGACCCAGTACTTC
TRBV5-1	TRBJ1-1	.	many	CASSLGSGRGNTEAFF	TGCGCCAGCAGCTTGGGTTCGGGTAGGGGGAACACTGAAGCTTTCTTT
TRBV13	TRBJ2-1	TRBD1	once	CACCWTGSYNEQFF	TGTGCCTGCTGCTGGACAGGCTCCTACAATGAGCAGTTCTTC
TRBV19	TRBJ2-5	.	few	CASSDYQETQYF	TGTGCCAGTTCGGACTACCAAGAGACCCAGTACTTC
TRBV10-2	TRBJ2-1	TRBD2	.	CASSNGRGRNEQFF	TGCGCCAGCAGCAATGGGAGGGGACGGAATGAGCAGTTCTTC
TRBV20-1	TRBJ1-5	.	few	CSASLRGSNQPQHF	TGCAGTGCTAGTCTTCGGGGTTCCAATCAGCCCCAGCATTTT
TRBV4-3	TRBJ2-5	.	.	CASSQVPGQETQYF	TGCGCCAGCAGCCAAGTTCCAGGTCAGGAGACCCAGTACTTC
TRBV5-1	TRBJ2-7	.	many	CASSPDRGYDEQYF	TGCGCCAGCAGCCCCGATCGCGGCTACGACGAGCAGTACTTC
TRBV7-2	TRBJ2-7	TRBD2	many	CASRMRLASYEQYF	TGTGCCAGCAGGATGAGACTAGCTAGTTACGAGCAGTACTTC
TRBV7-2	TRBJ2-3	.	.	CASSLLSSADTQYF	TGTGCCAGCAGCTTACTGTCGAGCGCAGATACGCAGTATTTT
TRBV28	TRBJ2-7	.	many	CASTGTREQYF	TGTGCCAGCACAGGGACGAGAGAGCAGTACTTC
TRBV7-2	TRBJ1-3	.	.	CASVFSSGNTIYF	TGTGCCAGCGTGTTCAGCTCTGGAAACACCATATATTTT
TRBV20-1	TRBJ2-7	.	.	CSARARFASSYEQYF	TGCAGTGCTAGAGCTAGGTTCGCTTCTTCCTACGAGCAGTACTTC
TRBV30	TRBJ2-5	.	many	CAWRGAGIETQYF	TGTGCCTGGCGAGGGGCGGGAATAGAGACCCAGTACTTC
TRBV7-8	TRBJ1-2	.	many	CASSLSNYGYTF	TGTGCCAGCAGCTTGTCCAACTATGGCTACACCTTC
TRBV28	TRBJ2-3	TRBD2	.	CASSDPGSSGADTQYF	TGTGCCAGCAGTGACCCCGGGAGTAGCGGGGCAGATACGCAGTATTTT
TRBV3-1	TRBJ1-1	.	few	CASSRGDKGTEAFF	TGTGCCAGCAGCCGCGGGGACAAGGGCACTGAAGCTTTCTTT
TRBV5-6	TRBJ2-3	TRBD2	many	CASSSRILAVRADTQYF	TGTGCCAGCAGCTCGAGAATACTAGCGGTAAGGGCAGATACGCAGTATTTT
TRBV4-3	TRBJ2-7	TRBD2	few	CASSPGASGRRYEQYF	TGCGCCAGCAGCCCCGGGGCTAGCGGGAGAAGATACGAGCAGTACTTC
TRBV20-1	TRBJ2-3	.	.	CSARASEGVVDTQYF	TGCAGTGCTAGAGCCTCGGAGGGAGTGGTAGATACGCAGTATTTT
TRBV12-3/TRBV12-4	TRBJ2-1	TRBD2	many	CASSPRPAGVSEQFF	TGTGCCAGCAGCCCACGGCCAGCGGGAGTCTCTGAGCAGTTCTTC
TRBV20-1	TRBJ2-4	TRBD1	many	CSARPGTGDFENIQYF	TGCAGTGCTAGGCCCGGGACAGGGGATTTTGAAAACATTCAGTACTTC
TRBV4-1	TRBJ2-1	.	many	CASSQDEQFPFNEQFF	TGCGCCAGCAGCCAAGATGAGCAGTTTCCCTTCAATGAGCAGTTCTTC
TRBV25-1	TRBJ2-3	.	many	CASSGRFNTDTQYF	TGTGCCAGCAGTGGGCGGTTCAACACAGATACGCAGTATTTT
TRBV5-1	TRBJ2-1	.	many	CASREPGANEQFF	TGCGCCAGCAGGGAGCCGGGAGCCAATGAGCAGTTCTTC
TRBV6-1	TRBJ2-7	TRBD1	few	CASSAMAGTGTYEQYF	TGTGCCAGCAGCGCGATGGCAGGGACAGGAACCTACGAGCAGTACTTC
TRBV7-9	TRBJ2-7	.	.	CASSQGGFSYEQYF	TGTGCCAGCAGCCAGGGGGGATTCTCCTACGAGCAGTACTTC
TRBV5-1	TRBJ2-5	.	few	CASSSRGPQETQYF	TGCGCCAGCAGCTCCAGGGGTCCCCAAGAGACCCAGTACTTC
TRBV11-2	TRBJ2-7	.	.	CASSPQGSEQYF	TGTGCCAGCAGCCCACAGGGTAGCGAGCAGTACTTC
TRBV19	TRBJ2-3	TRBD1	few	CASRAWGQSADTQYF	TGTGCCAGTAGGGCCTGGGGACAGTCGGCAGATACGCAGTATTTT
TRBV12-3/TRBV12-4	TRBJ2-7	.	few	CASSAGIEQYF	TGTGCCAGCAGTGCAGGGATCGAGCAGTACTTC
TRBV5-1	TRBJ2-7	.	many	CASSLDGSSYEQYF	TGTGCCAGCAGCTTAGATGGCAGCTCCTACGAGCAGTACTTC
TRBV11-2	TRBJ2-3	.	.	CASSLVPDTHYF	TGTGCCAGCAGCTTAGTTCCCGATACGCATTATTTT
TRBV20-1	TRBJ2-5	.	many	CSARDVKTQYF	TGCAGTGCTAGAGATGTGAAGACCCAGTACTTC
TRBV5-1	TRBJ2-2	TRBD1	.	CASSLGQGGTWELFF	TGCGCCAGCAGCTTGGGACAGGGGGGTACCTGGGAGCTGTTTTTT
TRBV6-5	TRBJ2-6	.	few	CASSYSVGSRSGANVLTF	TGTGCCAGCAGTTACTCGGTAGGATCCCGCTCTGGGGCCAACGTCCTGACTTTC
TRBV5-1	TRBJ2-7	.	many	CASSSGGAPSSYEQYF	TGCGCCAGCAGCTCCGGCGGCGCCCCTAGCTCCTACGAGCAGTACTTC
TRBV5-4	TRBJ2-4	.	.	CASQLDRAKNIQYF	TGTGCCAGCCAGCTGGACCGAGCCAAAAACATTCAGTACTTC
TRBV18	TRBJ1-5	.	many	CASQHGGSQPQHF	TGTGCCAGTCAACACGGAGGGAGTCAGCCCCAGCATTTT